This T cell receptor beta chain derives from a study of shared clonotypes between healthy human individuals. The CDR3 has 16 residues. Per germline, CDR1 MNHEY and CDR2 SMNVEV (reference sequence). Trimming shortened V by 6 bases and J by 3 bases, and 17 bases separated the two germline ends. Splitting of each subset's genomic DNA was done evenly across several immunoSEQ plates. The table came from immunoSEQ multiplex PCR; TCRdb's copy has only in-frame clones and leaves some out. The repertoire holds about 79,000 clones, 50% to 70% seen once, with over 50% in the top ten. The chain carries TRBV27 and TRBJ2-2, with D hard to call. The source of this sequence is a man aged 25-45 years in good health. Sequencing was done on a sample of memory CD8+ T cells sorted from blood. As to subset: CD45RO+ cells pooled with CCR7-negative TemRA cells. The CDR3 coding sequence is TGTGCCAGCAGAAAGGATGCCGGGTGGGACACCGGGGAGCTGTTTTTT. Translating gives CASRKDAGWDTGELFF.